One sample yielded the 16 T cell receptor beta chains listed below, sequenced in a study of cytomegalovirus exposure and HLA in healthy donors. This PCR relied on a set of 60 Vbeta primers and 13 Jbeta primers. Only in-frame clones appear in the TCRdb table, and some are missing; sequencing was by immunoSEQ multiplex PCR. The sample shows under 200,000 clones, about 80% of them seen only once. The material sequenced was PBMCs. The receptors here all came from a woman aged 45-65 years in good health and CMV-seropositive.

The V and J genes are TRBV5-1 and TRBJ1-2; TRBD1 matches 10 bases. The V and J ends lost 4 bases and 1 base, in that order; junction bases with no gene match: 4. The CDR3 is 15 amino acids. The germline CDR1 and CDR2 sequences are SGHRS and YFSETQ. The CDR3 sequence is CASSTGDRGNYGYTF. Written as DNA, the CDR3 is TGCGCCAGCAGCACGGGGGACAGGGGTAACTATGGCTACACCTTC. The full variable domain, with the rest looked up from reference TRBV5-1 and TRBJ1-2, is KAGVTQTPRYLIKTRGQQVTLSCSPISGHRSVSWYQQTPGQGLQFLFEYFSETQRNKGNFPGRFSGRQFSNSRSEMNVSTLELGDSALYLCASSTGDRGNYGYTFGSGTRLTVV.

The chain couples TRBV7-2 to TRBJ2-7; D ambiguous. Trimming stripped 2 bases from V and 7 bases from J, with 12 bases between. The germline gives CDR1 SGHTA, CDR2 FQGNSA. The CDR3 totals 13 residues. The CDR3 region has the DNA TGTGCCAGCAGCTTACCGGAGTTTAGGGAGCAGTACTTC. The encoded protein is CASSLPEFREQYF.

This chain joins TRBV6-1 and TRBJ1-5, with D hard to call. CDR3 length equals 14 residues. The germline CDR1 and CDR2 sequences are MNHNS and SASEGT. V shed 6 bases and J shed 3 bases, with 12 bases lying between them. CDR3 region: CASSPNRDNQPQHF. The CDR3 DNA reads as TGTGCCAGCAGCCCCAATCGGGACAATCAGCCCCAGCATTTT.

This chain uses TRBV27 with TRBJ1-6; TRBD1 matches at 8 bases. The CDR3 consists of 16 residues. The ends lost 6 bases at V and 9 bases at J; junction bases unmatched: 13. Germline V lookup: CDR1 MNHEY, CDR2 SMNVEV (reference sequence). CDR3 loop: CASRTVKTGEGSPLHF. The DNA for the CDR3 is TGTGCCAGCAGGACGGTAAAGACAGGGGAAGGTTCACCCCTCCACTTT.

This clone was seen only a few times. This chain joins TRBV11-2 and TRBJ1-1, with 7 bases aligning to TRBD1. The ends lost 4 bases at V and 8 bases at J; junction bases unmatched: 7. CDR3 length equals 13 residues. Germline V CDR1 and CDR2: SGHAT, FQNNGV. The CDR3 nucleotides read TGTGCCAGCAGCTCCCTCCGGGGACAGGAAGCTTTCTTT. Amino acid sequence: CASSSLRGQEAFF.

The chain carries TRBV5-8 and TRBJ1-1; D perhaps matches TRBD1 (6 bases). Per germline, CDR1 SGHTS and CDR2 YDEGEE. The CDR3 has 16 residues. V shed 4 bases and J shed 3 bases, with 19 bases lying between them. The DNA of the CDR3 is TGTGCCAGCAGCCCCGGGGGGGGCTACTTTGACACTGAAGCTTTCTTT. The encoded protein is CASSPGGGYFDTEAFF.

For the CDR3, the DNA is TGCGCCAGCAGTTCCGACACCTCGAACACTGAAGCTTTCTTT. Amino acids: CASSSDTSNTEAFF. This sequence joins TRBV5-1 and TRBJ1-1; no clear D gene. Germline lookup yields CDR1 SGHRS and CDR2 YFSETQ. The CDR3 spans 14 residues. Between the trimmed V and J ends, which lost 5 bases and 1 base, there was a span of 12 bases.

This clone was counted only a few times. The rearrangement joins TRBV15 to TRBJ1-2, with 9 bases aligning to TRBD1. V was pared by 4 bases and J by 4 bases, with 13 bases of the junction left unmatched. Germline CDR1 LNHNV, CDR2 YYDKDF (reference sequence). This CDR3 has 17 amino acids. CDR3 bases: TGTGCCACCAGCACAGGACAGGGGTCTATGGGCCTCTATGGCTACACCTTC. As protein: CATSTGQGSMGLYGYTF.

As DNA, the CDR3 is TGTGCCAGCAGTTTATTGGCAGGGTTTAGCAATCAGCCCCAGCATTTT. It encodes CASSLLAGFSNQPQHF. The chain links TRBV28 to TRBJ1-5, with D possibly being TRBD1 (5 bases). The CDR3 is 16 amino acids. Germline V CDR1 and CDR2: MDHEN, SYDVKM. The V end was cut by 1 base, the J end by 0 bases, with 10 bases between.

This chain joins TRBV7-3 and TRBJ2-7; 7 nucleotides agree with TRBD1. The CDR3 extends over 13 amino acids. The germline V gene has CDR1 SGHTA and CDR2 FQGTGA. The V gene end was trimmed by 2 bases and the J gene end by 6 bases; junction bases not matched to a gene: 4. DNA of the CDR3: TGTGCCAGCAGCTTAGACGACAGGGCCGAGCAGTACTTC. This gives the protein CASSLDDRAEQYF.

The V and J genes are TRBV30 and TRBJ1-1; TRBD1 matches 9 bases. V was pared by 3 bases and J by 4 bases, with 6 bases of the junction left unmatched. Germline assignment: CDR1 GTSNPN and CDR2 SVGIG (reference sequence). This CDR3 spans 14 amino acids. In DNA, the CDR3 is TGTGCCTGGAGGTACCGACAGGGGGTCACTGAAGCTTTCTTT. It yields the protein CAWRYRQGVTEAFF.

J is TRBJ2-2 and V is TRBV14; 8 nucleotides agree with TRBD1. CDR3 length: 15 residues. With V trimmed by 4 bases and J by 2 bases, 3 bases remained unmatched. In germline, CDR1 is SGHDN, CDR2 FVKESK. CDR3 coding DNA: TGTGCCAGCAGCCGGGACAGGTTAAACACCGGGGAGCTGTTTTTT. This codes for CASSRDRLNTGELFF. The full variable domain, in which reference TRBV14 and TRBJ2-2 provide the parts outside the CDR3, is EAGVTQFPSHSVIEKGQTVTLRCDPISGHDNLYWYRRVMGKEIKFLLHFVKESKQDESGMPNNRFLAERTGGTYSTLKVQPAELEDSGVYFCASSRDRLNTGELFFGEGSRLTVL.

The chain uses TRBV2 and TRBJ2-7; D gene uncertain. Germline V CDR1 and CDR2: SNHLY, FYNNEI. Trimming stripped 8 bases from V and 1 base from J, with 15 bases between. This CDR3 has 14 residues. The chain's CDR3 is CASQRLRISYEQYF. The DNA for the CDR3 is TGTGCCAGCCAACGACTCCGGATATCCTACGAGCAGTACTTC. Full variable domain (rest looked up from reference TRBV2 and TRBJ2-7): EPEVTQTPSHQVTQMGQEVILRCVPISNHLYFYWYRQILGQKVEFLVSFYNNEISEKSEIFDDQFSVERPDGSNFTLKIRSTKLEDSAMYFCASQRLRISYEQYFGPGTRLTVT.

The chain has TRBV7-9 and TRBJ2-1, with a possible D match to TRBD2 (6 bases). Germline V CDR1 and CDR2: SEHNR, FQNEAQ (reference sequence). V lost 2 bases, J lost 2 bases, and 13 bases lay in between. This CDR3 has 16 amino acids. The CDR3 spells CASSLMSGVTYNEQFF. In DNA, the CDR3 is TGTGCCAGCAGCTTAATGTCGGGGGTTACCTACAATGAGCAGTTCTTC. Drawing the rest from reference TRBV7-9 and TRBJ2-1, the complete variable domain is DTGVSQNPRHKITKRGQNVTFRCDPISEHNRLYWYRQTLGQGPEFLTYFQNEAQLEKSRLLSDRFSAERPKGSFSTLEIQRTEQGDSAMYLCASSLMSGVTYNEQFFGPGTRLTVL.

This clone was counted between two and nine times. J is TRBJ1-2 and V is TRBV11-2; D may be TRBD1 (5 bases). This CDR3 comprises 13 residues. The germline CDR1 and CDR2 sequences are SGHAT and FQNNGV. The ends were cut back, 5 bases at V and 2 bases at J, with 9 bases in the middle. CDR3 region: CASSPDKNYGYTF. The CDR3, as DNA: TGTGCCAGCAGCCCGGACAAAAACTATGGCTACACCTTC.

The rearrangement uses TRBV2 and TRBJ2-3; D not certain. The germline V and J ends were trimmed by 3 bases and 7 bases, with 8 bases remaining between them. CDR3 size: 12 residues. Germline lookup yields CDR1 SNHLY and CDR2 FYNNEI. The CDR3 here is CASSEYGHTQYF. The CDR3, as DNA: TGTGCCAGCAGTGAGTATGGCCATACGCAGTATTTT.